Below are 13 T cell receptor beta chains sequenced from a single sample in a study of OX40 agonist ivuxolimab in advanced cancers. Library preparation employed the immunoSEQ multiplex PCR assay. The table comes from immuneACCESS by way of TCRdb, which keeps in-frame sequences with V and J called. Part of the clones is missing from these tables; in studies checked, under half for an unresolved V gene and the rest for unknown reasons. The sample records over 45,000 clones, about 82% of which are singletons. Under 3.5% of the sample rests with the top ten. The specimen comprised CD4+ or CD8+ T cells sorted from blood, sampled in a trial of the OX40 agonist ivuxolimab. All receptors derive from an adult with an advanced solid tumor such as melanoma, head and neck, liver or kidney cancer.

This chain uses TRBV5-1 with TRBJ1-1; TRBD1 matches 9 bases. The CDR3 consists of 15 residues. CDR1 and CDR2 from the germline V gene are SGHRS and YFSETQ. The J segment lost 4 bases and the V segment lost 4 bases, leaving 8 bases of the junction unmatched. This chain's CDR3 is CASSQRTGEGTEAFF. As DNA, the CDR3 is TGCGCCAGCAGCCAGAGGACAGGGGAAGGCACTGAAGCTTTCTTT.

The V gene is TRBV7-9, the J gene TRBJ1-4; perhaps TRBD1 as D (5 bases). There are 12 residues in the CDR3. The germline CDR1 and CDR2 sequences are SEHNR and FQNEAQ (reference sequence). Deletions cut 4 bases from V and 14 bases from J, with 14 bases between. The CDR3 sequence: CASSYTDGGLFF. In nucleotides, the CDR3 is TGTGCCAGCAGCTACACGGACGGGGGGCTGTTTTTT.

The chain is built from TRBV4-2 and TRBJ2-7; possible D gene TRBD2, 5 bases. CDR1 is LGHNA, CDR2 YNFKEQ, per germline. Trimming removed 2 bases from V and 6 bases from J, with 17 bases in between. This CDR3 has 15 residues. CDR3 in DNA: TGTGCCAGCAGCCAACAAGACGTCCCGGGGATCGAGCAGTACTTC. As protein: CASSQQDVPGIEQYF.

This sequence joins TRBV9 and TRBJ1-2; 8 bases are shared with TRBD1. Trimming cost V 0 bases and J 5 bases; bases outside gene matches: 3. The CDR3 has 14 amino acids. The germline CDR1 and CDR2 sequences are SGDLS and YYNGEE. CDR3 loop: CASSVEQGAYGYTF. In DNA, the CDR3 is TGTGCCAGCAGCGTAGAGCAGGGGGCTTATGGCTACACCTTC. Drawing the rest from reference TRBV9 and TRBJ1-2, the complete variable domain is DSGVTQTPKHLITATGQRVTLRCSPRSGDLSVYWYQQSLDQGLQFLIQYYNGEERAKGNILERFSAQQFPDLHSELNLSSLELGDSALYFCASSVEQGAYGYTFGSGTRLTVV.

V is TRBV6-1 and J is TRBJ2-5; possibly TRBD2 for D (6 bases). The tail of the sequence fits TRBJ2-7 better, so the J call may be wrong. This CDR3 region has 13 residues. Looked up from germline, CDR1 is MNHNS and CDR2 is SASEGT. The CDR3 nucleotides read TGTGCCAGCACCCGGGACTTCGACTACGAGCAGTACTTC. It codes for CASTRDFDYEQYF.

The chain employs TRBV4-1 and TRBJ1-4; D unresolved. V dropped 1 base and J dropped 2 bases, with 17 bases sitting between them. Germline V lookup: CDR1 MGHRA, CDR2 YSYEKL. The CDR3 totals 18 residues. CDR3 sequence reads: CASSQAVGRWPTNEKLFF. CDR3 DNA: TGCGCCAGCAGCCAAGCGGTCGGACGGTGGCCGACTAATGAAAAACTGTTTTTT.

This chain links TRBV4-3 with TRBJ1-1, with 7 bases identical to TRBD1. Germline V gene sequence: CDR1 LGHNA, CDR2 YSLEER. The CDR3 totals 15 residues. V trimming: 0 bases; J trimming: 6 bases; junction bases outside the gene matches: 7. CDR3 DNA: TGCGCCAGCAGCCAAGACCACAGGGGCCGGGCTGAAGCTTTCTTT. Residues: CASSQDHRGRAEAFF.

CDR3 protein: CASSGGQWKETQYF. In DNA form, the CDR3 reads TGTGCCAGCAGCGGAGGACAGTGGAAAGAGACCCAGTACTTC. V usage is TRBV5-4 and J usage is TRBJ2-5; the D gene is possibly TRBD1 (6 bases). The CDR3 has 14 amino acids. Germline CDR1 and CDR2: SGHNT and YYREEE (reference sequence). V gave up 4 bases and J gave up 3 bases, with 13 bases separating them.

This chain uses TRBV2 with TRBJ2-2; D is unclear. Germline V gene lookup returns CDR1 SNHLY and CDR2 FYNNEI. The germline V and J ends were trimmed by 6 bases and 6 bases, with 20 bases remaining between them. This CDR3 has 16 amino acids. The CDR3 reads CASSKSWGPTPGELFF. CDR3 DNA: TGTGCCAGCAGCAAGAGTTGGGGTCCTACCCCCGGGGAGCTGTTTTTT.

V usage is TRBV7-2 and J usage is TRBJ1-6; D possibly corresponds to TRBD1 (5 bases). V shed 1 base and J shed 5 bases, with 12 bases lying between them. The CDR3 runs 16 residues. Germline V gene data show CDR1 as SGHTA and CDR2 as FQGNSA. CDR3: CASSLGPLGDNSPLHF. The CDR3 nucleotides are TGTGCCAGCAGCTTAGGTCCCCTGGGGGATAATTCACCCCTCCACTTT. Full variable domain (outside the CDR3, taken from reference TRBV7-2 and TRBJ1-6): GAGVSQSPSNKVTEKGKDVELRCDPISGHTALYWYRQSLGQGLEFLIYFQGNSAPDKSGLPSDRFSAERTGGSVSTLTIQRTQQEDSAVYLCASSLGPLGDNSPLHFGNGTRLTVT.

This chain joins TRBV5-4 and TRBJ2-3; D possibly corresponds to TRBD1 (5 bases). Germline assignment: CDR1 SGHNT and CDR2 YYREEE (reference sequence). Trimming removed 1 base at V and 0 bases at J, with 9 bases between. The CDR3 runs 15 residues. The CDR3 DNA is TGTGCCAGCAGCTTGAGGCAGGGAAGCACAGATACGCAGTATTTT. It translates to CASSLRQGSTDTQYF.

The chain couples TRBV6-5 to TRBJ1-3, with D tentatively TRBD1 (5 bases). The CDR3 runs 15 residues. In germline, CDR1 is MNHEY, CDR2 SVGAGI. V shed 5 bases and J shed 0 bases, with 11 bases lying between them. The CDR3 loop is CASSRQQHSGNTIYF. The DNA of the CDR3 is TGTGCCAGCAGTAGACAGCAACACTCTGGAAACACCATATATTTT.

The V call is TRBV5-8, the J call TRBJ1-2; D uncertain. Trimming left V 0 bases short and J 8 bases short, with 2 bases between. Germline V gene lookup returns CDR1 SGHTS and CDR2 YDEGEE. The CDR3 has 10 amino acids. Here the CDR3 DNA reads TGTGCCAGCAGCTTGGTAGGCTACACCTTC. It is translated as CASSLVGYTF.